This T cell receptor (beta chain) was captured by sequencing in a study of shared clonotypes between healthy human individuals (dated by TCRdb to about 2020). Broadly, across the study: The cohort included three men and a couple of women between 18 and 49 years of age. Libraries were prepared and TCR repertoires were sequenced by different laboratories using diverse techniques, in order to increase sequencing depth and limit assay-specific biases. For each donor, three plates each were used for CD4 naive and CD4 memory, two plates were used for CD8 naive, and one plate was used for CD8 memory. Per donor, leukapheresis produced somewhere between about 0.8 and 9 billion PBMCs. Blood TCR repertoires of about five healthy adults were deeply sequenced to estimate repertoire size and the extent of clonotype sharing between individuals. Study-wide findings and limitations: Naive subsets generally had larger estimated clonotype richness than memory subsets. Even with the large sequencing depth, rarefaction of the sorted-subset datasets indicated that sequencing was incomplete. When several donors were compared, the shared fraction of clonotypes was about 5.2% for naive CD4, over 3% for naive CD8, roughly 2.3% for memory CD4, and 0.35% to 0.5% for memory CD8. Pairwise subsampling led to the expectation that sequencing depth would affect the degree of clonotype sharing among donors. Because the study included only a small number of donors, the genetic and exposure-history diversity represented was limited. Compared with non-shared clonotypes, the clonotypes found in all four sorted-subset donors had higher generation probabilities. Sampling was restricted to blood, and TCR repertoires in tissue are likely to differ from TCR repertoires in blood.

Donors were healthy HIV-negative adults with no recently reported acute infections or vaccinations. Only Caucasian adults living in Nashville, Tennessee, USA were represented among the donors. CD8 memory samples consisted of magnetically selected CD45RO+ cells combined with CCR7-negative CD45RA+ effector memory (TemRA) cells. After blood collection by leukapheresis, PBMCs were isolated using Ficoll-Histopaque density gradient centrifugation and then cryopreserved in the vapor phase of liquid nitrogen. Analytical flow cytometry was used to check the purity and quantity of every magnetically sorted T cell population. From each sorted fraction, genomic DNA was isolated and quantified by UV absorbance on a Nanodrop 2000c. On this clone: The target of this receptor is not known. No much larger clonotype is one base removed from it; base qualities were not supplied.

Cut back by 4 bases and 0 bases, the V and J ends lie 7 bases apart. The CDR3 numbers 13 residues from cysteine through phenylalanine. CDR3 DNA is the only sequence kept; it has 39 bases, read in frame from the first base. Based on the germline V gene, the CDR1 and CDR2 sequences are MDHEN and SYDVKM. Using the deep immunoSEQ assay, multiplex PCR amplified TCR CDR3 regions from genomic DNA. Extracted genomic DNA from each cell subset was spread evenly across all wells of several immunoSEQ 96-well plates, with each plate serving as a replicate. For sorted subsets, around 200 ng genomic DNA, equal to some 28,000 T cell genomes, was loaded into each replicate PCR. Purified libraries were measured with a Qubit 3.0 fluorometer, size-checked on a Bioanalyzer 2100, and measured again with the KAPA Library Quantification kit. A separate single-read 150-cycle Illumina NextSeq 550 flow cell was used to sequence each immunoSEQ 96-well plate. Per the original workflow: Because the immunoSEQ output held only junctional sequences and lacked quality scores, the filtering could not match the filtering applied to full-length reads. To assign V/J genes and CDR3, sequences were annotated against IMGT germline references using PyIR, a Python wrapper for IgBLAST v1.9. Reads were filtered out if the reads had weak V/J assignments (E-value above 1e-6), no CDR3, stop codons, out-of-frame junctions, or ambiguous translated residues. V3J clonotypes were defined as sequences sharing the same inferred V gene, J gene, and CDR3 amino acid sequence. To compute the percentage overlap between repertoires, the number of shared unique clonotypes was divided by the size of the smaller repertoire. Repertoire richness was assessed with RTK rarefaction, the Chao1 estimator, and Recon v2.1 estimates of unobserved clonotypes. For all TCRbeta clonotypes obtained by the gDNA method from four donors, generation probabilities were computed with OLGA. TCRdb stores this immuneACCESS table with in-frame sequences only. Part of the clones is absent; in the studies checked, under half of the shortfall reflects unresolved V genes, and no reason is known for the rest. For V, J and clone size, that table is used; D and trimming come from the DNA. The sample data list about 690,000 clones, and 90% of these were observed just once. The leading ten clones occupy 30% to 35% of the sample.

The chain is assembled from TRBV28 and TRBJ2-7, with no confident D gene call. The clonotype originates from a man aged 18 to 30 in good health. Some clones in this sample may be carry-over from other donors' samples. Specimen: memory CD8+ T cells from PBMCs. The cell subset or site label for this specimen denotes: CD45RO+ cells pooled with CCR7-negative TemRA cells. This receptor has the CDR3 CASSSVGSYEQYF. The nucleotides read TGTGCCAGCAGTTCTGTGGGCTCCTACGAGCAGTACTTC.